The present T cell receptor beta chain was sequenced within a study of blood T cell repertoires in COVID-19. Study-level information: COVID-19 samples, acute and convalescent, were from the United States, Italy and Spain. PBMCs, B-cell-depleted T cells, or T cells were the source of the cDNA or gDNA that made up the material.

Germline V CDR1 and CDR2: MNHNS, SASEGT. The CDR3 spans 19 residues. V lost 2 bases and J lost 2; bases outside the gene matches: 12. As handled by the study authors: Amplifying reference gene primers gave estimates of nucleated cell counts. Libraries were prepared by immunoSEQ multiplex PCR; TCRdb keeps only in-frame clonotypes and omits some of them. D and trimming were read from the DNA, whereas the V and J calls and clone size are those reported in that table. The sample carries roughly 100,000 clones, about 86% recorded once. This chain joins TRBV6-1 and TRBJ2-6, with 7 bases matching TRBD2. The sequence derives from a man older than 75 with acute or convalescent COVID-19. The sequenced sample consisted of peripheral blood. CDR3 sequence reads: CASSERGMQGGPGANVLTF. The CDR3 DNA follows: TGTGCCAGCAGTGAACGGGGGATGCAGGGAGGGCCTGGGGCCAACGTCCTGACTTTC.